The entry below describes one T cell receptor beta chain. Generated by immunoSEQ multiplex PCR, the TCRdb table keeps only in-frame clones and is missing some. The sample includes some 460,000 clones, roughly nine tenths of them seen just once. This record belongs to a study of blood T cell repertoires in COVID-19. Study context: Sources were T cells, B-cell-depleted T cells, or PBMCs; the material itself was cDNA or gDNA.

The study recruited people aged roughly 18 to 89 years across more than 20 US areas. Cohorts were based on clinical histories the participants reported. Either two negative PCRs, clearance, or symptom resolution qualified Cohort 3 donors as recovered. This receptor was obtained from a woman aged 18-29 years who had recovered from COVID-19. The sequencing sample was made of PBMCs or T cells enriched from blood (not recorded which).

CDR3 nucleotides: TGTGCCAGCAGCGTGGGGGGCGGGGAACTACACTATGGCTACACCTTC. Translating it yields CASSVGGGELHYGYTF. The genes are TRBV5-5 and TRBJ1-2; possible D gene TRBD1, 6 bases. V lost 4 bases, J lost 3 bases, and 19 bases lay in between. The CDR3 extends over 16 amino acids. Germline CDR1 is SGHKS and CDR2 is YYEKEE (reference sequence).